These T cell receptor beta chains were read from a single sample in a study of Graves' ophthalmopathy and Graves' hyperthyroidism. TCRdb fed the multiplex PCR reads into MiXCR, producing one record per CDR3 protein. In the table there are under 800,000 distinct CDR3 sequences, 22% of which are singletons. The sample was peripheral blood. All receptors derive from a woman under 30 with stable Graves' hyperthyroidism. Some clones in this sample may be carry-over from other donors' samples. CDR3s include the opening cysteine and the closing phenylalanine or tryptophan. D genes are given only for firm matches. Expanded clones are given a class, and other clones once, few, many or no size at all.

J: TRBJ2-7; D: NA; size: NA; V: TRBV2; DNA: TGTGCCAGCAGCAACGGGCGGGACGAGCAGTACTTC; CDR3: CASSNGRDEQYF
J: TRBJ2-7; D: NA; size: many; V: TRBV4-1; DNA: TGCGCCAGCAGCCCCCTCGCGTGGGGCGAGCAGTACTTC; CDR3: CASSPLAWGEQYF
J: TRBJ1-5; D: NA; size: few; V: TRBV12-5; DNA: TGTGCTAGTGGCTACAATCAGCCCCAGCATTTT; CDR3: CASGYNQPQHF
J: TRBJ2-7; D: TRBD2; size: many; V: TRBV6-1; DNA: TGTGCCAGCAGCTTAAGCGGGAGGAACTCCTACGAGCAGTACTTC; CDR3: CASSLSGRNSYEQYF
J: TRBJ2-7; D: NA; size: many; V: TRBV9; DNA: TGTGCCAGCAGCGTAGACCCCCTAGGGGTGGACGAGCAGTACTTC; CDR3: CASSVDPLGVDEQYF
J: TRBJ1-5; D: NA; size: many; V: TRBV20-1; DNA: TGCAGTGCTACAGACGCGTATAGCAATCAGCCCCAGCATTTT; CDR3: CSATDAYSNQPQHF
J: TRBJ2-5; D: NA; size: many; V: TRBV6-5; DNA: TGTGCCAGCAGTTACTATTCCCCTGGGGACGGATGGGCCCAGTACTTC; CDR3: CASSYYSPGDGWAQYF
J: TRBJ2-5; D: NA; size: once; V: TRBV6-1; DNA: TGTGCCAGCAGTGAAGAGGACAGCCAAGAGACCCAGTACTTC; CDR3: CASSEEDSQETQYF
J: TRBJ1-2; D: NA; size: many; V: TRBV6-5; DNA: TGTGCCAGCAGTTACGGCAGGGTCGGCGGCTACACCTTC; CDR3: CASSYGRVGGYTF
J: TRBJ1-1; D: TRBD1; size: many; V: TRBV19; DNA: TGTGCCAGTAGAGACAGGGGAATCGCGAACACTGAAGCTTTCTTT; CDR3: CASRDRGIANTEAFF
J: TRBJ1-2; D: TRBD1; size: many; V: TRBV6-2/TRBV6-3; DNA: TGTGCCAGCAGTTACTGGATCGACAGGGCACATTATGGCTACACCTTC; CDR3: CASSYWIDRAHYGYTF
J: TRBJ1-2; D: NA; size: few; V: TRBV12-3/TRBV12-4; DNA: TGTGCCAGCAGCACCTTCGGGAAGGGATATGGCTACACCTTC; CDR3: CASSTFGKGYGYTF
J: TRBJ1-1; D: NA; size: many; V: TRBV2; DNA: TGTGCCAGCAGTTTTCTTAGGGGTCGCACTGAAGCTTTCTTT; CDR3: CASSFLRGRTEAFF
J: TRBJ2-5; D: TRBD2; size: NA; V: TRBV6-1; DNA: TGTGCCAGCAGTGAAGGCGGGCGGACTAGCGGGACGGAGACCCAGTACTTC; CDR3: CASSEGGRTSGTETQYF
J: TRBJ2-7; D: NA; size: many; V: TRBV10-1; DNA: TGCGCCAGCAGTGGATCCCTCGGCCAGGGGCCTGGGTACGAGCAGTACTTC; CDR3: CASSGSLGQGPGYEQYF
J: TRBJ1-1; D: NA; size: many; V: TRBV7-3; DNA: TGTGCCAGCAGCTCACAGGCGAACACTGAAGCTTTCTTT; CDR3: CASSSQANTEAFF
J: TRBJ1-1; D: NA; size: medium-sized; V: TRBV6-1; DNA: TGTGCCAGCAGTGAATGGGCAGCGAACACTGAAGCTTTCTTT; CDR3: CASSEWAANTEAFF
J: TRBJ2-2; D: NA; size: NA; V: TRBV6-8; DNA: TGTGCCAGCACCAAAGGGACCGCCGGGGAGCTGTTTTTT; CDR3: CASTKGTAGELFF
J: TRBJ1-5; D: NA; size: NA; V: TRBV3-1; DNA: TGTGCCAGCAGCCCTGGGTACCGTAGTCAGGCCCAGCATTTT; CDR3: CASSPGYRSQAQHF
J: TRBJ2-6; D: TRBD2; size: NA; V: TRBV18; DNA: TGTGCCAGCTCACAAGTAGCGGGAGAGCGCTCTGGGGCCAACGTCCTGACTTTC; CDR3: CASSQVAGERSGANVLTF
J: TRBJ2-7; D: NA; size: many; V: TRBV12-3/TRBV12-4; DNA: TGTGCCAGCAACTTAAACAGGGCTTCCGAGCAGTACTTC; CDR3: CASNLNRASEQYF
J: TRBJ2-5; D: NA; size: many; V: TRBV29-1; DNA: TGCAGCGTTGCCCCCTATCTGGGGCGAGAGACCCAGTACTTC; CDR3: CSVAPYLGRETQYF
J: TRBJ1-2; D: NA; size: NA; V: TRBV10-1; DNA: TGCGCCAGCAGCCAGGGAACTAACTATGGCTGCACCTTC; CDR3: CASSQGTNYGCTF
J: TRBJ2-7; D: TRBD2; size: many; V: TRBV20-1; DNA: TGCAGTGCTAGTTTCCCCCAGCGGGAGGGTAGCTACGAGCAGTACTTC; CDR3: CSASFPQREGSYEQYF
J: TRBJ2-7; D: TRBD1; size: many; V: TRBV12-3/TRBV12-4; DNA: TGTGCCAGCAGTTCCCCGGACAGGTTATACGAGCAGTACTTC; CDR3: CASSSPDRLYEQYF
J: TRBJ1-5; D: NA; size: NA; V: TRBV19; DNA: TGTGCCAGTAGTCTCCCCCGGAGGGACCACAATCAGCCCCAGCATTTT; CDR3: CASSLPRRDHNQPQHF
J: TRBJ1-2; D: TRBD1; size: NA; V: TRBV6-5; DNA: TGTGCCAGCAGTATCGACAGGGGTTATAACTATGGCTACACCTTC; CDR3: CASSIDRGYNYGYTF
J: TRBJ2-5; D: NA; size: many; V: TRBV20-1; DNA: TGCAGTGCTAGAGATCGGAGGCCCGGGGAGACCCAGTACTTC; CDR3: CSARDRRPGETQYF
J: TRBJ2-5; D: NA; size: NA; V: TRBV12-3/TRBV12-4; DNA: TGTGCCAGCAGTCCCGGACGGATTCAGTCCCAGTACTTC; CDR3: CASSPGRIQSQYF
J: TRBJ1-5; D: NA; size: many; V: TRBV20-1; DNA: TGCAGTGCTAGCCCGGGGAATCGAGATCAGCCCCAGCATTTT; CDR3: CSASPGNRDQPQHF
J: TRBJ2-5; D: NA; size: many; V: TRBV30; DNA: TGTGCCTGGACCCCGGGCCCGACGGAGACCCAGTACTTC; CDR3: CAWTPGPTETQYF
J: TRBJ2-5; D: TRBD1; size: many; V: TRBV12-3/TRBV12-4; DNA: TGTGCCAGCAGTCCCAGGGACAGGGGATCCCGAGAGACCCAGTACTTC; CDR3: CASSPRDRGSRETQYF
J: TRBJ2-5; D: TRBD1; size: NA; V: TRBV28; DNA: TGTGCCAGCAGTTTATGGGGACAGGGGGCGAGGGGTGAGACCCAGTACTTC; CDR3: CASSLWGQGARGETQYF
J: TRBJ1-6; D: NA; size: many; V: TRBV7-9; DNA: TGTGCCAGCAGCTTAAAACAGGGAACTTTGAGATCACCCCTCCACTTT; CDR3: CASSLKQGTLRSPLHF
J: TRBJ2-4; D: NA; size: many; V: TRBV6-5; DNA: TGTGCCAGCAGTCAGAACAGGGACCGAGCCAAAAACATTCAGTACTTC; CDR3: CASSQNRDRAKNIQYF
J: TRBJ2-2; D: NA; size: many; V: TRBV6-5; DNA: TGTGCCACATTACCGCGGGTAAACACCGGGGAGCTGTTTTTT; CDR3: CATLPRVNTGELFF
J: TRBJ2-7; D: NA; size: many; V: TRBV29-1; DNA: TGCAGCGCCCAGCAGAGCTCCTACGAGCAGTACTTC; CDR3: CSAQQSSYEQYF
J: TRBJ2-7; D: NA; size: many; V: TRBV20-1; DNA: TGCAGTGCCGGACCGTCGGGGACTCTCGGAATATACGAGCAGTACTTC; CDR3: CSAGPSGTLGIYEQYF
J: TRBJ2-2; D: NA; size: NA; V: TRBV4-1; DNA: TGCGCCAGCAGCCAAGACGGACAGACCGGGGAGCTGTTTTTT; CDR3: CASSQDGQTGELFF
J: TRBJ2-7; D: TRBD1; size: NA; V: TRBV14; DNA: TGTGCCAGCAGCCAAGACTGGACAGGGGTCGAGCAGTACTTC; CDR3: CASSQDWTGVEQYF
J: TRBJ2-7; D: NA; size: many; V: TRBV20-1; DNA: TGCAGTGCTAGAGTAGCCGGGACGTATTATCACGAGCAGTACTTC; CDR3: CSARVAGTYYHEQYF
J: TRBJ1-1; D: NA; size: few; V: TRBV5-1; DNA: TGCGCCAGCAGCTTCTTCGGCCTGAACACTGAAGCTTTCTTT; CDR3: CASSFFGLNTEAFF
J: TRBJ1-2; D: NA; size: NA; V: TRBV12-3/TRBV12-4; DNA: TGTGCCAGCAGTCATCAGGGAAATGGCTACACCTTC; CDR3: CASSHQGNGYTF
J: TRBJ1-5; D: NA; size: many; V: TRBV28; DNA: TGTGCCAGCATGTATCGGAACTGGGGGCCCCAGCATTTT; CDR3: CASMYRNWGPQHF
J: TRBJ1-6; D: NA; size: many; V: TRBV2; DNA: TGTGCCAGCAGTACAGGGCCCGCGAATTCACCCCTCCACTTT; CDR3: CASSTGPANSPLHF
J: TRBJ2-2; D: NA; size: NA; V: TRBV24-1; DNA: TGTGCCACCAGTGATTTCAGGGACACCGGGGAGCTGTTTTTT; CDR3: CATSDFRDTGELFF
J: TRBJ1-1; D: NA; size: few; V: TRBV2; DNA: TGTGCCAGCAGTGCCCCCCGGAAACCGGGCACTGAAGCTTTCTTT; CDR3: CASSAPRKPGTEAFF
J: TRBJ2-7; D: NA; size: many; V: TRBV19; DNA: TGTGCCAGTAGTATGCCCAACGCGGGCAGGGCGAATAGCATGAACTACGAGCAGTACTTC; CDR3: CASSMPNAGRANSMNYEQYF
J: TRBJ2-2; D: NA; size: many; V: TRBV6-2/TRBV6-3; DNA: TGTGCCAGCAGTTACTCGGGCGGCCCCGGGGAGCTGTTTTTT; CDR3: CASSYSGGPGELFF
J: TRBJ2-2; D: NA; size: NA; V: TRBV12-3/TRBV12-4; DNA: TGTGCCAGCAGAACGGGTTCCCGGGAGCTGTTTTTT; CDR3: CASRTGSRELFF
J: TRBJ2-7; D: NA; size: many; V: TRBV29-1; DNA: TGCAGCGCCTCCCCCAGCATCGGCGAGCAGTACTTC; CDR3: CSASPSIGEQYF
J: TRBJ1-2; D: NA; size: many; V: TRBV28; DNA: TGTGCCAGCAGGACAGCCGGTTACAGGGCGTATGGCTACACCTTC; CDR3: CASRTAGYRAYGYTF
J: TRBJ1-1; D: TRBD1; size: NA; V: TRBV29-1; DNA: TGCAGCGTGGGACAGGGTGATAACACTGAAGCTTTCTTT; CDR3: CSVGQGDNTEAFF
J: TRBJ1-1; D: NA; size: many; V: TRBV6-4; DNA: TGTGCCAGCAGTTACTCGACTCCGAACACTGAAGCTTTCTTT; CDR3: CASSYSTPNTEAFF
J: TRBJ1-2; D: TRBD1; size: many; V: TRBV28; DNA: TGTGCCAGCAGTTCGACGGGGCAGGGGGCTGGTGGCTACACCTTC; CDR3: CASSSTGQGAGGYTF